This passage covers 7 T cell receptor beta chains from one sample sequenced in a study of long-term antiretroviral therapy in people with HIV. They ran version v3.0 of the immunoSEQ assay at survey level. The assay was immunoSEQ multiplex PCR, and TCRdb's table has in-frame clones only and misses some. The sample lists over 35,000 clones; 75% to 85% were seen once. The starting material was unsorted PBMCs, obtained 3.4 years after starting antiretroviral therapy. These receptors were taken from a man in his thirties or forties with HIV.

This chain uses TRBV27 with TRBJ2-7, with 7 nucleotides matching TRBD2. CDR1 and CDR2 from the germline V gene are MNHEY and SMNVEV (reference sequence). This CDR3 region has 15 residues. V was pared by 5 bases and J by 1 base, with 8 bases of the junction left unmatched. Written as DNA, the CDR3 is TGTGCCAGCAGTCCCCTAACGGGGGGATCCTACGAGCAGTACTTC. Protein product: CASSPLTGGSYEQYF.

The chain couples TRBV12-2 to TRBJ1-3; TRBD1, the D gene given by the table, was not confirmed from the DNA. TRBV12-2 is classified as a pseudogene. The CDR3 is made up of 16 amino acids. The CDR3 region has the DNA TGTGCAAGTCGCTACCACAGGGCCAGCTCTGGAAACACCATATATTTT. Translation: CASRYHRASSGNTIYF.

CDR3 sequence reads: CASTGTRINNEQFF. CDR3 coding DNA: TGTGCCAGCACCGGGACTAGGATAAACAATGAGCAGTTCTTC. This rearrangement joins TRBV2 to TRBJ2-1; TRBD2 matches at 8 bases. Germline V gives CDR1 SNHLY, CDR2 FYNNEI. This CDR3 is built from 14 residues. V was pared by 7 bases and J by 5 bases, with 7 bases of the junction left unmatched.

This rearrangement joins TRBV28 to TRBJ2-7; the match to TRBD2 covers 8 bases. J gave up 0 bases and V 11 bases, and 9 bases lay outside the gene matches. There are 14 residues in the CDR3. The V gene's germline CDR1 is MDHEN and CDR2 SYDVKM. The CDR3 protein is CAVREGGSSYEQYF. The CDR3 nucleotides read TGTGCCGTCCGGGAGGGGGGCAGCTCCTACGAGCAGTACTTC.

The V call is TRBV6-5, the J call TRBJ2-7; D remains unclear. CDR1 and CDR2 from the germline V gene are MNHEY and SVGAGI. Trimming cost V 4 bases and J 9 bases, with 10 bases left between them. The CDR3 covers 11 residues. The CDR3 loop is CASSSNPGQYF. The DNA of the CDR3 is TGTGCCAGCAGTTCCAACCCAGGGCAGTACTTC.

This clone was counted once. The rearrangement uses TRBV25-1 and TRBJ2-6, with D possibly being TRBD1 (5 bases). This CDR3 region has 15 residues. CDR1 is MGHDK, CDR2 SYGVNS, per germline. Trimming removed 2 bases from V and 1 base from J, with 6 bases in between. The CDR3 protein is CASSEQGSGANVLTF. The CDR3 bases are TGTGCCAGCAGTGAACAGGGATCTGGGGCCAACGTCCTGACTTTC.

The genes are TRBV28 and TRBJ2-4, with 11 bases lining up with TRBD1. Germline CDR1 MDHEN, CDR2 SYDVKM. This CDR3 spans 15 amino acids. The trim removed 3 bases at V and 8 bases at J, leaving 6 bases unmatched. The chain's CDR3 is CASSFPGQGAYIQYF. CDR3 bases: TGTGCCAGCAGTTTCCCCGGACAGGGGGCATACATTCAGTACTTC.